This record covers a single T cell receptor (beta chain). What it recognizes is unknown. The sample originates from a study of CD8 T cells in Susac syndrome. Study-wide results and limits: As the study acknowledged, the number of individuals who were part of its TCR sequencing and HLA analysis was relatively small.

Age- and sex-matched healthy donors served as the control group. J gave up 5 bases and V 6 bases, and 10 bases lay outside the gene matches. Germline V gives CDR1 LNHDA, CDR2 SQIVND (reference sequence). The CDR3 length is 15 residues. Reverse transcription used roughly 0.45 to 1 ug RNA and random hexamers. The amplification used immunoSEQ multiplex PCR on TCR beta CDR3; it spanned 54 Vbeta and 13 Jbeta. TCRdb called the immunoSEQ multiplex PCR reads again in MiXCR, with one record for every CDR3 protein. In the table there are around 190,000 distinct CDR3 sequences, roughly 92% of which are singletons.

This receptor was obtained from a human donor in good health. The rearrangement uses TRBV19 and TRBJ1-5, with 7 bases fitting TRBD1. Sequenced: CD4+ T cells from PBMCs. CDR3 protein: CASRTRGTSHQPQHF. The CDR3 DNA reads TGTGCCAGTAGGACCAGGGGGACTTCCCATCAGCCCCAGCATTTT.